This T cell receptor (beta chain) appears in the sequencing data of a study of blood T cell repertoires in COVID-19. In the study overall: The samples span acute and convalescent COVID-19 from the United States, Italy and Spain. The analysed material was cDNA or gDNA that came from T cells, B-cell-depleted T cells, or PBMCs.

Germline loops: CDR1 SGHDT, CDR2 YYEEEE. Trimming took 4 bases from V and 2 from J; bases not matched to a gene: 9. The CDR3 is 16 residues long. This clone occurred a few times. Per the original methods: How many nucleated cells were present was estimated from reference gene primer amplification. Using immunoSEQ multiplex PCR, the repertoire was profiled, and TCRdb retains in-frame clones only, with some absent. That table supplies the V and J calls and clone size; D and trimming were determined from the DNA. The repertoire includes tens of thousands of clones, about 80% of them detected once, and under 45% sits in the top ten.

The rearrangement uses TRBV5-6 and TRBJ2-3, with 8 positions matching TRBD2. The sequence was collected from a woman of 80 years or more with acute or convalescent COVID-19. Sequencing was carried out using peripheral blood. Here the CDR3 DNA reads TGTGCCAGCAGCCCGGGGGGGCGCAGGCCCACAGATACGCAGTATTTT. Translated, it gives CASSPGGRRPTDTQYF.